This TCR beta chain was sequenced for a study of shared clonotypes between healthy human individuals. The germline gives CDR1 SGHRS, CDR2 YFSETQ. CDR3 length: 16 residues. The ends were cut back, 2 bases at V and 2 bases at J, with 14 bases in the middle. Overall study findings and caveats: Generation of non-shared clonotypes was less probable than generation of clonotypes shared by all four donors. The represented genetic and exposure-history diversity was limited by the small number of donors. An anticipated effect of sequencing depth on clonotype sharing among donors was recognized.

Points on this clone: Its antigen is not identified.

Measured with immunoSEQ multiplex PCR; TCRdb has only the in-frame clones, and not every one. The sample contains 2 million to 2.5 million clones, under 97% of which appear only once. The sequenced material came from naive CD4+ T cells sorted from blood. The subset denotes: CD45RA+ positively selected. The chain links TRBV5-1 to TRBJ2-4; D might be TRBD1 or TRBD2, each matching 5 bases. The receptor was derived from a man aged 18-30 years in good health. The CDR3 DNA is TGCGCCAGCAGCTTCGGGACCCACGGGACCAAAAACATTCAGTACTTC. The encoded protein is CASSFGTHGTKNIQYF. The variable domain in full, with the rest retrieved from reference TRBV5-1 and TRBJ2-4, is KAGVTQTPRYLIKTRGQQVTLSCSPISGHRSVSWYQQTPGQGLQFLFEYFSETQRNKGNFPGRFSGRQFSNSRSEMNVSTLELGDSALYLCASSFGTHGTKNIQYFGAGTRLSVL.